The 9 T cell receptor beta chains in this list originate from one sample, sequenced in a study of PD-L1 blockade in urothelial cancer. Clones were sequenced by immunoSEQ multiplex PCR, and TCRdb holds only the in-frame ones, with some missing. The sample has tens of thousands of clones, nearly 90% seen once; the top ten hold around 1.5%. Time point indicated: pretreatment peripheral blood. The specimen was PBMCs, collected around atezolizumab (anti-PD-L1) treatment. The origin of the receptors is a man aged 60 to 69 with urothelial cancer.

This chain connects TRBV19 to TRBJ1-1, with 7 bases lining up with TRBD1. This CDR3 region has 13 residues. Trimming took 7 bases from V and 1 from J; bases not matched to a gene: 3. Germline-derived CDR1 and CDR2 are LNHDA and SQIVND (reference sequence). In DNA, the CDR3 is TGTGCCAGTACCCACAGGGGGAACACTGAAGCTTTCTTT. Translating gives CASTHRGNTEAFF.

The chain combines TRBV7-3 with TRBJ1-1; 9 nucleotides align to TRBD1. Germline values: CDR1 SGHTA, CDR2 FQGTGA. The CDR3 loop spans 17 amino acids. J gave up 6 bases and V 0 bases, and 11 bases lay outside the gene matches. The CDR3 DNA reads as TGTGCCAGCAGCTTAACGGGGGGGGACAGGGAGTTACCTGAAGCTTTCTTT. Amino acids: CASSLTGGDRELPEAFF.

The chain links TRBV2 to TRBJ2-2, with 8 bases matching TRBD2. The V segment lost 7 bases and the J segment 5 bases; nucleotides outside the gene matches: 9. The CDR3 is 15 residues long. Germline-derived CDR1 and CDR2 are SNHLY and FYNNEI. The CDR3 sequence: CASKPGLARTGELFF. CDR3 nucleotide sequence: TGTGCCAGCAAACCCGGACTAGCCCGAACCGGGGAGCTGTTTTTT. Together with reference TRBV2 and TRBJ2-2, the CDR3 gives the full variable domain: EPEVTQTPSHQVTQMGQEVILRCVPISNHLYFYWYRQILGQKVEFLVSFYNNEISEKSEIFDDQFSVERPDGSNFTLKIRSTKLEDSAMYFCASKPGLARTGELFFGEGSRLTVL.

The chain couples TRBV9 to TRBJ2-3; 10 bases are a match to TRBD1. Unmatched junction bases numbered 7, after V lost 4 bases and J lost 2 bases. Germline CDR1 reads SGDLS; CDR2 reads YYNGEE. The CDR3 is made up of 16 amino acids. CDR3 DNA: TGTGCCAGCAGCCCCAAGACAGGGGGCTTCACAGATACGCAGTATTTT. Amino acids: CASSPKTGGFTDTQYF.

This rearrangement joins TRBV15 to TRBJ2-5, with TRBD1 matching over 9 bases. The germline V gene encodes CDR1 LNHNV and CDR2 YYDKDF (reference sequence). V gave up 2 bases and J gave up 5 bases; unmatched junction bases: 9. The CDR3 has 16 residues. In nucleotides, the CDR3 is TGTGCCACCAGCAGACTCGAGGGACAGGGCCGGGAGACCCAGTACTTC. This encodes CATSRLEGQGRETQYF. Looking up the rest from reference TRBV15 and TRBJ2-5 gives the full variable domain: DAMVIQNPRYQVTQFGKPVTLSCSQTLNHNVMYWYQQKSSQAPKLLFHYYDKDFNNEADTPDNFQSRRPNTSFCFLDIRSPGLGDTAMYLCATSRLEGQGRETQYFGPGTRLLVL.

The J gene is TRBJ2-7, the V gene TRBV7-2; a possible D gene is TRBD2 (6 bases). There are 13 residues in the CDR3. Trimming removed 3 bases from V and 3 bases from J, with 9 bases in between. CDR1 is SGHTA, CDR2 FQGNSA, per germline. The CDR3 sequence: CASSFGGFYEQYF. CDR3 coding DNA: TGTGCCAGCAGCTTTGGAGGGTTCTACGAGCAGTACTTC.

This rearrangement joins TRBV29-1 to TRBJ2-5, with D hard to call. Looked up from germline, CDR1 is SQVTM and CDR2 is ANQGSEA. V was pared by 3 bases and J by 3 bases, with 8 bases between. This CDR3 region has 12 residues. The DNA for the CDR3 is TGCAGCGTTGAGGGCGCAGAAGAGACCCAGTACTTC. Translation gives CSVEGAEETQYF.

Only a few counts were recorded for this clone. The chain combines TRBV19 with TRBJ1-4, with D perhaps matching TRBD1 (5 bases). CDR1 LNHDA and CDR2 SQIVND come from the germline V gene (reference sequence). The CDR3 extends over 13 amino acids. V lost 3 bases and J 6 bases, leaving 8 bases between the germline ends. The CDR3 DNA is TGTGCCAGTAGTATGGGGGGAGATGAAAAACTGTTTTTT. Its protein product is CASSMGGDEKLFF.

As DNA, the CDR3 is TGTGCCAGCAGTCGCGCGGGGGTTTCCTACAATGAGCAGTTCTTC. Translating gives CASSRAGVSYNEQFF. This sequence joins TRBV7-2 and TRBJ2-1; 7 bases map to TRBD2. Germline V CDR1 and CDR2: SGHTA, FQGNSA. The junction had 6 bases not matched to a gene; V was cut back by 6 bases and J by 1 base. CDR3 length equals 15 residues.